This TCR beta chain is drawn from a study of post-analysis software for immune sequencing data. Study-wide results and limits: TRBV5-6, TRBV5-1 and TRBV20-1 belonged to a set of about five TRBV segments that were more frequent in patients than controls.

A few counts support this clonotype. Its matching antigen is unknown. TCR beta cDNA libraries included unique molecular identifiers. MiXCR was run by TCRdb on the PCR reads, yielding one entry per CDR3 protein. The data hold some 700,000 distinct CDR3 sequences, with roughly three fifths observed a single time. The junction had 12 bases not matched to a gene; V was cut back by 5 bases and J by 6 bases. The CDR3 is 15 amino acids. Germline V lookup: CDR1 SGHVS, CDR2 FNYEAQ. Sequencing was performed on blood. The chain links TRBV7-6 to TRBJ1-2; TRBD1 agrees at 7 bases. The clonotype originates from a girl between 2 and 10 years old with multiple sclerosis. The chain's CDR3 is CASSDPRQGPHGYTF. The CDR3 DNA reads TGTGCCAGCAGCGACCCGAGACAGGGTCCCCATGGCTACACCTTC.